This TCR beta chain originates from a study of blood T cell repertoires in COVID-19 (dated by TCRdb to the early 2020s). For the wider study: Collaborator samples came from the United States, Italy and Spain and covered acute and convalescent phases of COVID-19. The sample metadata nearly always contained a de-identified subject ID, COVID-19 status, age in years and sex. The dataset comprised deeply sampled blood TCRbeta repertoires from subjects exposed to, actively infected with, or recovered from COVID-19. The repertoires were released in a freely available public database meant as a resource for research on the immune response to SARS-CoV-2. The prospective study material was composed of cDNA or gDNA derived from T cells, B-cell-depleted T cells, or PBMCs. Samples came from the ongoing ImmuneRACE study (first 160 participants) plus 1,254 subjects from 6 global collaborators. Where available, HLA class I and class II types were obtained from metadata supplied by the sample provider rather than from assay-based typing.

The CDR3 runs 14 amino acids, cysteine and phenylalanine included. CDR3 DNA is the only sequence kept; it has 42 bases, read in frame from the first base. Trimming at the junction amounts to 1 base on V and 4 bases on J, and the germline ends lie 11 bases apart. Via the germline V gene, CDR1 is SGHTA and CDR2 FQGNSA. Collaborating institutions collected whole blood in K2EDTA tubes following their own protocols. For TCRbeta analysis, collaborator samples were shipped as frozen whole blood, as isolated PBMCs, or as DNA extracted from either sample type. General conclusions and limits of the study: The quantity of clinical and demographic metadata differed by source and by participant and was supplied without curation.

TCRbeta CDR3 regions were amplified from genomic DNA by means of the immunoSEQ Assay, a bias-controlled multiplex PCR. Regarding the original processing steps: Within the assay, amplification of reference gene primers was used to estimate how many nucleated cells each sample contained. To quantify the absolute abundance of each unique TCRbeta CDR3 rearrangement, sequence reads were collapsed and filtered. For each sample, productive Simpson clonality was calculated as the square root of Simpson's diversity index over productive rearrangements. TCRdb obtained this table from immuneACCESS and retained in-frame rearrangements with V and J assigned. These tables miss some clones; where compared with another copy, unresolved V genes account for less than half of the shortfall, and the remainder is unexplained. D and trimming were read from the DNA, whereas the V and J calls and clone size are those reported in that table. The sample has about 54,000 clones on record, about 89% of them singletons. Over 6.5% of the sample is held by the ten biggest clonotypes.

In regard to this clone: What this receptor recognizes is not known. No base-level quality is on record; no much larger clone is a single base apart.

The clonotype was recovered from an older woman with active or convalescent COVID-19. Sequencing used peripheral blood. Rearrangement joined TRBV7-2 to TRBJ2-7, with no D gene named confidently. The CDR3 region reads CASSLVGALYEQYF. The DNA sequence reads TGTGCCAGCAGCTTAGTGGGCGCTTTATACGAGCAGTACTTC.